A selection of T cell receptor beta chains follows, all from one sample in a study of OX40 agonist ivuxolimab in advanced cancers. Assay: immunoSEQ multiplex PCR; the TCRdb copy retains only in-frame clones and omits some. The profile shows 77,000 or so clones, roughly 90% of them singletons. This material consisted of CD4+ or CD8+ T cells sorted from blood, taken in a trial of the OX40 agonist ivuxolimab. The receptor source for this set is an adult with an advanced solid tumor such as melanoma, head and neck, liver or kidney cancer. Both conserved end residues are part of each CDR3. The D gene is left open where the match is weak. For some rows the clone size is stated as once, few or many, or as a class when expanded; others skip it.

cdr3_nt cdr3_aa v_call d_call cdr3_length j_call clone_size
TGTGCGAGCCAGATCGGGGATGGCTACACCTTC CASQIGDGYTF TRBV11-2 NA 11 TRBJ1-2 NA
TGTGCCAGCAGCGACACCGGACTAGCGGGGATCTTCTACAATGAGCAGTTCTTC CASSDTGLAGIFYNEQFF TRBV7-2 TRBD2 18 TRBJ2-1 once
TGTGCCAGCAGCGTATCGGGACTAGCGGGGGGGCCAGGTACGCAGTATTTT CASSVSGLAGGPGTQYF TRBV9 TRBD2 17 TRBJ2-3 once
TGTGCCAGCAGTGAAGGGGGGACAGGGACTTACGAGCAGTACTTC CASSEGGTGTYEQYF TRBV2 TRBD1 15 TRBJ2-7 NA
TGTGCCAGCAGCTCCCTTACAGGGGATGGCTACACCTTC CASSSLTGDGYTF TRBV7-9 TRBD1 13 TRBJ1-2 NA
TGTGCCAGCAGCCAAGACCCGACAGGGGGTTACGAGCAGTACTTC CASSQDPTGGYEQYF TRBV4-2 TRBD1 15 TRBJ2-7 once
TGTGCCAGCAGTTACACCCACAGGGGGAAATACGAGCAGTACTTC CASSYTHRGKYEQYF TRBV6-5 TRBD1 15 TRBJ2-7 NA
TGTGCCAGTAGTATTCCCAAAGGATGGGGCATGAACACTGAAGCTTTCTTT CASSIPKGWGMNTEAFF TRBV19 NA 17 TRBJ1-1 NA
TGTGCCAGCAGTGGAGAGTTAGGGTTCAACTTC CASSGELGFNF TRBV25-1 NA 11 TRBJ2-5 NA
TGTGCCAGCAGCTTAGGGACTAGCGGGGCGCAAGAGACCCAGTACTTC CASSLGTSGAQETQYF TRBV13 TRBD2 16 TRBJ2-5 NA
TGTGCCAGCAGCCCAGCGGGCCTGAACACCGGGGAGCTGTTTTTT CASSPAGLNTGELFF TRBV13 NA 15 TRBJ2-2 NA
TGTGCCAGCAGTGAGGGGGGACTGTACTTC CASSEGGLYF TRBV2 NA 10 TRBJ2-5 once
TGCGCCAGCAGCTTACAGGGAGGCTACACCTTC CASSLQGGYTF TRBV5-1 NA 11 TRBJ1-2 NA
TGTGCCAGCAGCTTGGGCCAGGTATCCTACGAGCAGTACTTC CASSLGQVSYEQYF TRBV11-2 NA 14 TRBJ2-7 NA
TGTGCCAGCAGCTCGGACAGGGGGACCTACGAGCAGTACTTC CASSSDRGTYEQYF TRBV5-6 TRBD1 14 TRBJ2-7 NA
TGTGCCAGCAGCTTAGCGCGGGACAGGGAGCTTATCTCACCCCTCCACTTT CASSLARDRELISPLHF TRBV7-6 TRBD1 17 TRBJ1-6 once
TGCGCCAGCAGTTTAGCACAGGCTAACGGGGAGCTGTTTTTT CASSLAQANGELFF TRBV10-1 NA 14 TRBJ2-2 once
TGTGCCAGCAGTTACTACCTAGGGACAGATACGCAGTATTTT CASSYYLGTDTQYF TRBV6-6 NA 14 TRBJ2-3 NA
TGCGCCGGGGGACTAGCGGGGGGGACTAGCACAGATACGCAGTATTTT CAGGLAGGTSTDTQYF TRBV10-2 TRBD2 16 TRBJ2-3 once
TGTGCCAGTAGTATTTGGCAGGGTTCGGGAAACACCATATATTTT CASSIWQGSGNTIYF TRBV19 NA 15 TRBJ1-3 NA
TGTGCCAGTAGTATATGGGTAGCGGGGCCCACAGATACGCAGTATTTT CASSIWVAGPTDTQYF TRBV19 TRBD2 16 TRBJ2-3 NA
TGTGCCAGCAGCGTTGACAACATTAACTATGGCTACACCTTC CASSVDNINYGYTF TRBV9 NA 14 TRBJ1-2 NA